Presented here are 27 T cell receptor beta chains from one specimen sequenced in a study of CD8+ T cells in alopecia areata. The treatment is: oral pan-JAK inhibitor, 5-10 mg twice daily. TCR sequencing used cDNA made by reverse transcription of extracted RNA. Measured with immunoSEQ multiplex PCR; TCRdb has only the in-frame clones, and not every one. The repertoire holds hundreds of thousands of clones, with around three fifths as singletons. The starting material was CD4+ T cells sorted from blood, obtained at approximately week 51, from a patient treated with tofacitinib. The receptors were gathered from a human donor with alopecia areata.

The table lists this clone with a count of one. This chain's CDR3 is CASSEPGRGPIDTQYF. As DNA, the CDR3 is TGTGCCAGCAGTGAACCGGGCAGGGGGCCGATAGATACGCAGTATTTT. This chain joins TRBV6-1 and TRBJ2-3; TRBD1 matches 8 bases. Trimming cost V 2 bases and J 5 bases; bases outside gene matches: 9. The germline V gene encodes CDR1 MNHNS and CDR2 SASEGT. This CDR3 has 16 amino acids.

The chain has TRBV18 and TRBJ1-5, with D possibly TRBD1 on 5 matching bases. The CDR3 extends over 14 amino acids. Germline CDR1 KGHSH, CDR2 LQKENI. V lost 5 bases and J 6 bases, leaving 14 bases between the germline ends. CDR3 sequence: CASSSSREGQPQHF. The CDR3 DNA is TGTGCCAGCTCATCCTCCAGGGAGGGTCAGCCCCAGCATTTT.

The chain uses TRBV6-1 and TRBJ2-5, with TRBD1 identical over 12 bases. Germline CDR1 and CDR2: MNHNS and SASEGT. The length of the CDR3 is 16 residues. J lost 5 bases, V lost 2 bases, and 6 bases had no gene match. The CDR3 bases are TGTGCCAGCAGTGAACCCGGGACAGGGGGCTGGGAGACCCAGTACTTC. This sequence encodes CASSEPGTGGWETQYF.

The CDR3 reads CSVGRQGYGYTF. CDR3 DNA: TGCAGCGTTGGGAGACAAGGATATGGCTACACCTTC. The genes are TRBV29-1 and TRBJ1-2; D ambiguous. V was shortened by 4 bases and J by 5 bases, with 11 bases between the two germline ends. Germline lookup yields CDR1 SQVTM and CDR2 ANQGSEA. The CDR3 has 12 residues.

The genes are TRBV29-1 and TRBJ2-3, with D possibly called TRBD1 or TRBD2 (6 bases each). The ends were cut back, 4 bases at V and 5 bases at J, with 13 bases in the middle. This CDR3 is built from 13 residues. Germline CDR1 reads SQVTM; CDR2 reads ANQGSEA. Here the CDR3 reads CSVVARGRDTQYF. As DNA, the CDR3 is TGCAGCGTTGTTGCCCGGGGGCGAGATACGCAGTATTTT.

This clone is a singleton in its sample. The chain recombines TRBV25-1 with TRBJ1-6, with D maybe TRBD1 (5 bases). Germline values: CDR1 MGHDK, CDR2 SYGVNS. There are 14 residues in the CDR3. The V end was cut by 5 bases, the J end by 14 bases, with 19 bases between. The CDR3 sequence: CASSLGTGLGALHF. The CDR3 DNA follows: TGTGCCAGCAGTCTGGGCACAGGTCTTGGGGCCCTCCACTTT.

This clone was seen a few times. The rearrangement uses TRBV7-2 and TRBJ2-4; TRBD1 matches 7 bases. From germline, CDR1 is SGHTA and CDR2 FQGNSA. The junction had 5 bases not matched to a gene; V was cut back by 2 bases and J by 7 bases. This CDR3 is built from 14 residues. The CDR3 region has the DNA TGTGCCAGCAGCTTAAAGGGGGCAAAGAACATTCAGTACTTC. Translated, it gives CASSLKGAKNIQYF.

The CDR3 DNA sequence: TGTGCCAGCAGCCCCGGGCGACAGGGTTCGACGGTAGGAGGAGGGGAGACCCAGTACTTC. Its protein product is CASSPGRQGSTVGGGETQYF. The chain combines TRBV5-4 with TRBJ2-5, with D possibly being TRBD1 (7 bases). V dropped 4 bases and J dropped 5 bases, with 33 bases sitting between them. The length of the CDR3 is 20 residues. Germline V CDR1 and CDR2: SGHNT, YYREEE (reference sequence).

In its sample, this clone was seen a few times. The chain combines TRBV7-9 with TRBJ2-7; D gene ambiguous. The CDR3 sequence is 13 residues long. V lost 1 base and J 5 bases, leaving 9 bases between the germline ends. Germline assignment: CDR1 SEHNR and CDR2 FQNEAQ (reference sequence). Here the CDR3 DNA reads TGTGCCAGCAGCTTAGTGGGCGGACACGAGCAGTACTTC. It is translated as CASSLVGGHEQYF.

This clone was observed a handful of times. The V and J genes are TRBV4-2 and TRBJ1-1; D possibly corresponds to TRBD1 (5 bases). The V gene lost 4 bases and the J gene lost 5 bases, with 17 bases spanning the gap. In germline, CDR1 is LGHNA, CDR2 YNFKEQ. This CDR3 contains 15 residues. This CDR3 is CASSRDGGKGTEAFF. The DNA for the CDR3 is TGTGCCAGCAGCCGAGATGGGGGTAAGGGTACTGAAGCTTTCTTT.

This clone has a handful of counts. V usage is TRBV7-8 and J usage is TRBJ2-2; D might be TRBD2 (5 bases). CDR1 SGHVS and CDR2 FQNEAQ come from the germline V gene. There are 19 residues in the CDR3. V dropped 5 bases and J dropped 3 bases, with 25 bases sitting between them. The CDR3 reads CASSPPGGLRTTHTGELFF. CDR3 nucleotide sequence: TGTGCCAGCAGCCCCCCGGGCGGGTTGAGGACCACCCACACCGGGGAGCTGTTTTTT. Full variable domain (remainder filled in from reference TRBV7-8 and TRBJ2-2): GAGVSQSPRYKVAKRGQDVALRCDPISGHVSLFWYQQALGQGPEFLTYFQNEAQLDKSGLPSDRFFAERPEGSVSTLKIQRTQQEDSAVYLCASSPPGGLRTTHTGELFFGEGSRLTVL.

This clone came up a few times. DNA for the CDR3: TGTGCCAGCAGCCCTCTAGCGGTTCAAGAGACCCAGTACTTC. As protein: CASSPLAVQETQYF. The chain joins TRBV7-2 to TRBJ2-5; 7 nucleotides line up with TRBD2. The junction had 5 bases not matched to a gene; V was cut back by 5 bases and J by 2 bases. Germline CDR1 and CDR2: SGHTA and FQGNSA. This CDR3 region has 14 residues.

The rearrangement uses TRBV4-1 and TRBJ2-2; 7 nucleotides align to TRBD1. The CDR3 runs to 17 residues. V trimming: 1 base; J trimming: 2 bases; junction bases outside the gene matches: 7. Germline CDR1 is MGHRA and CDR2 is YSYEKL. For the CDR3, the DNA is TGCGCCAGCAGCCAAGGTGGGGACAGACTTAACACCGGGGAGCTGTTTTTT. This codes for CASSQGGDRLNTGELFF.

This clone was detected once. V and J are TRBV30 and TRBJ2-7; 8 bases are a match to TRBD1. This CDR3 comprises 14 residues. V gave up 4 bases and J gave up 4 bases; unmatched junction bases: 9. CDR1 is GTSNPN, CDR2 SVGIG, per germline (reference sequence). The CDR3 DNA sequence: TGTGCCTGGAACACACAGGGACAGGTGTACGAGCAGTACTTC. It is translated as CAWNTQGQVYEQYF.

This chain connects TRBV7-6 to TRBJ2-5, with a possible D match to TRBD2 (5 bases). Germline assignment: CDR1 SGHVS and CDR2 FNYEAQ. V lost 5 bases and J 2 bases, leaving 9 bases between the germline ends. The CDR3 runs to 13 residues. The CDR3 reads CASSESGQETQYF. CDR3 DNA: TGTGCCAGCAGCGAAAGCGGACAAGAGACCCAGTACTTC.

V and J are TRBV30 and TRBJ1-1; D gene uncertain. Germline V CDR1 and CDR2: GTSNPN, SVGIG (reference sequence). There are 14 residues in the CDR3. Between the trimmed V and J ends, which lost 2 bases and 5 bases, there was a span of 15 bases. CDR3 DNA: TGTGCCTGGAGTATTGCGTTGACGAATACTGAAGCTTTCTTT. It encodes CAWSIALTNTEAFF.

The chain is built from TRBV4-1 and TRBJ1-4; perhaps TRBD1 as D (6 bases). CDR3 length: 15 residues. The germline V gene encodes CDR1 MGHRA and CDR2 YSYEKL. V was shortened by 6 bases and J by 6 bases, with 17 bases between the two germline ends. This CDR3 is CASRPPGGWHEKLFF. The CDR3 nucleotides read TGCGCCAGCAGACCTCCTGGGGGCTGGCATGAAAAACTGTTTTTT.

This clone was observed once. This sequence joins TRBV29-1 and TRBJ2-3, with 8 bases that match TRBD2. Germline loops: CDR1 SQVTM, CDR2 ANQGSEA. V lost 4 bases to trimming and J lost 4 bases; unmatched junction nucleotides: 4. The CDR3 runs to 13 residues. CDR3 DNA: TGCAGCGTTGTTGGAGCGGGGGCAGATACGCAGTATTTT. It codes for CSVVGAGADTQYF.

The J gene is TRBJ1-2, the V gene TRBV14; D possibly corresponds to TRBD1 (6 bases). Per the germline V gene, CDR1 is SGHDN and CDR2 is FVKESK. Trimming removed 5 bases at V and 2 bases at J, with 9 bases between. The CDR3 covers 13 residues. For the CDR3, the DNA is TGTGCCAGCAGCTTAACAGGGAACTATGGCTACACCTTC. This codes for CASSLTGNYGYTF.

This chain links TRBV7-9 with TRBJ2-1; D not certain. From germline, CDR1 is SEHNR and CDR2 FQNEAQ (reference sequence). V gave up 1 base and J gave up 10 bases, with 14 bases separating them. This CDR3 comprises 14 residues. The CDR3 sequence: CASSLVSRSAEQFF. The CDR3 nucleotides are TGTGCCAGCAGCTTAGTTTCTAGATCTGCCGAGCAGTTCTTC. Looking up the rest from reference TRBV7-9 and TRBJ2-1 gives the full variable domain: DTGVSQNPRHKITKRGQNVTFRCDPISEHNRLYWYRQTLGQGPEFLTYFQNEAQLEKSRLLSDRFSAERPKGSFSTLEIQRTEQGDSAMYLCASSLVSRSAEQFFGPGTRLTVL.

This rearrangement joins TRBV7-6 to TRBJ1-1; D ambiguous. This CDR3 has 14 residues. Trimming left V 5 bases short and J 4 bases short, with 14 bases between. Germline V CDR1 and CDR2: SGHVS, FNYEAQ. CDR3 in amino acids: CASSPLNAGTEAFF. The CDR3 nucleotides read TGTGCCAGCAGCCCCCTCAATGCAGGCACTGAAGCTTTCTTT.

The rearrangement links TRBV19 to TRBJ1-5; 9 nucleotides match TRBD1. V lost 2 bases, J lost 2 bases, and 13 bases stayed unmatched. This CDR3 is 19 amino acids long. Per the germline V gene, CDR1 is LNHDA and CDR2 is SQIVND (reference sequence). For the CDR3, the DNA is TGTGCCAGTAGTATAATGACAGGGGGTCTCCAAATGGGCAATCAGCCCCAGCATTTT. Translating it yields CASSIMTGGLQMGNQPQHF.

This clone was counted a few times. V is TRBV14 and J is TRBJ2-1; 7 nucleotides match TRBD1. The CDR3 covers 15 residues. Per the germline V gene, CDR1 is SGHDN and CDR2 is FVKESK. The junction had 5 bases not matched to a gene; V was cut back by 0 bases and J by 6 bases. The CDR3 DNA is TGTGCCAGCAGCCAAGAGGGGACAGCCCTCAATGAGCAGTTCTTC. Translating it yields CASSQEGTALNEQFF.

The DNA of the CDR3 is TGTGCCAGCAGCTTAGCGCTTCGCACCTTGGGCGAGCAGTACTTC. Its protein product is CASSLALRTLGEQYF. The chain employs TRBV11-1 and TRBJ2-7; no reliable D call. V dropped 0 bases and J dropped 6 bases, with 15 bases sitting between them. The CDR3 consists of 15 residues. Germline V gene data show CDR1 as SGHAT and CDR2 as FQDESV (reference sequence). Full variable domain (missing parts from reference TRBV11-1 and TRBJ2-7): EAEVAQSPRYKITEKSQAVAFWCDPISGHATLYWYRQILGQGPELLVQFQDESVVDDSQLPKDRFSAERLKGVDSTLKIQPAELGDSAMYLCASSLALRTLGEQYFGPGTRLTVT.

In DNA, the CDR3 is TGCAGCGTCACCGGAAACAGCAACGAGCAGTACTTC. Protein product: CSVTGNSNEQYF. The V and J genes are TRBV29-1 and TRBJ2-7, with D unclear. CDR1 and CDR2 (germline): SQVTM, ANQGSEA. V was clipped by 6 bases and J by 5 bases, with 14 bases between them. The CDR3 is 12 amino acids.

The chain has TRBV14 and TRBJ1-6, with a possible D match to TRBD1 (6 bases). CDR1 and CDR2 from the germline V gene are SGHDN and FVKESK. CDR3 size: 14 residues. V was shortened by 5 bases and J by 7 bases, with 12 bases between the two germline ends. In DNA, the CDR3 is TGTGCCAGCAGCAAGCATACAGGGAATTCACCCCTCCACTTT. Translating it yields CASSKHTGNSPLHF.

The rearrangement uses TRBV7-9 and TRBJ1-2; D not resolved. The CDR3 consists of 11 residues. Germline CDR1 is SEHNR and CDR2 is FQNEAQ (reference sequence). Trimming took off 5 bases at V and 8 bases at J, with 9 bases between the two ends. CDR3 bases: TGTGCCAGCAGCCTCCTCCGGGGCTACACCTTC. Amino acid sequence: CASSLLRGYTF.